What follows is one TCR beta chain and its context. Its antigen remains unidentified. The data were produced by immunoSEQ multiplex PCR, yet TCRdb's version contains in-frame clones alone and is incomplete. Of about 340,000 clones listed, over 90% are singletons. The time point was: blood from clinic visit 5 months post-surgery; TSC patient then seizure free. Sequencing was limited to surgery cases with top T cell transcript signatures in brain tissue. At least one anti-epileptic drug was given before surgery. CDR3 length equals 11 residues. The V gene lost 6 bases and the J gene lost 3 bases, with 5 bases spanning the gap. Germline V gene data show CDR1 as MGHDK and CDR2 as SYGVNS. The data derive from a study of brain T cells in children with intractable seizures. Overall study results and limits: Pre-surgery blood may have been undersampled, hiding some clones.

This clonotype was sampled from a boy in the first two years of life with tuberous sclerosis and intractable seizures. The material sequenced was peripheral blood, taken about 5 months after surgery. The chain links TRBV25-1 to TRBJ1-1; D remains unclear. The CDR3 nucleotides read TGTGCCAGCAGAACTTACACTGAAGCTTTCTTT. Translating it yields CASRTYTEAFF.